This T cell receptor (beta chain) was captured by sequencing in a study of Ad26.COV2.S vaccination and SARS-CoV-2 variants. Study in general: Participant was drawn from the COV1001 Ad26.COV2.S trial arm. Ad26.COV2.S given intramuscularly, once or twice 56 days apart.

Treatment of the sample: 19 received Ad26.COV2.S at low or high dose, single or two shots; roughly 5 received placebo; per-sample allocation not given. On day 63 after the first injection, vaccine and placebo recipients gave samples. Donor was an adult aged 18-55 years in Boston. The shot given was an Ad26 vector that makes Wuhan-strain SARS-CoV-2 spike. Trimming cost V 3 bases and J 14 bases, with 17 bases left between them. This CDR3 spans 14 amino acids. Germline values: CDR1 SEHNR, CDR2 FQNEAQ (reference sequence). TCRdb's table, derived via immunoSEQ multiplex PCR, lists solely in-frame clones and lacks some. The data hold about 480,000 clones, with around nine tenths observed a single time.

This sample comprised peripheral blood, obtained in a trial of Ad26.COV2.S vaccine versus placebo. The sequence derives from a person between 18 and 60 years old who received the Ad26.COV2.S COVID-19 vaccine or a placebo. This sequence joins TRBV7-9 and TRBJ1-6; D may be TRBD1 (6 bases). The chain's CDR3 is CASSFPGAPYTLHF. As DNA, the CDR3 is TGTGCCAGCAGCTTCCCGGGGGCGCCTTACACCCTCCACTTT.